The clone carrying this T cell receptor beta chain was detected only once. What it binds is not known. The entry originates in a study of cytomegalovirus exposure and HLA in healthy donors. Study at large: The study's early data release held 75 million to 95 million unique TCRs from HLA-typed donors.

V lost 4 bases to trimming and J lost 1 base, with 13 bases between them. This CDR3 is built from 15 residues. Germline V CDR1 and CDR2: LNHNV, YYDKDF (reference sequence). Findings of the study overall: Association with HLA alleles at 0.05 false discovery rate was found for 16,951 TCR beta sequences in a later analysis. Sequence variants that were highly shared formed a cluster that was likely a sequencing artifact.

The PCR was carried out with 60 Vbeta primers and 13 Jbeta primers. The table came from immunoSEQ multiplex PCR; TCRdb's copy has only in-frame clones and leaves some out. Of over 90,000 clones in the sample, 66% are singletons; the top ten hold roughly 3.5%. The gene calls are TRBV15 and TRBJ2-5; D call uncertain. Input material: PBMCs. This clonotype originated in a woman aged 45-60 years in good health and CMV-seronegative. The CDR3 sequence is CATSIAILIQETQYF. The CDR3 coding sequence is TGTGCCACCAGCATAGCAATTTTGATCCAAGAGACCCAGTACTTC. Variable domain in full (rest from reference TRBV15 and TRBJ2-5): DAMVIQNPRYQVTQFGKPVTLSCSQTLNHNVMYWYQQKSSQAPKLLFHYYDKDFNNEADTPDNFQSRRPNTSFCFLDIRSPGLGDTAMYLCATSIAILIQETQYFGPGTRLLVL.